Each of the 6 T cell receptor beta chains below was sequenced from the same sample in a study of T cells after yellow fever vaccination. TCRdb fed the 5' RACE reads into MiXCR, producing one record per CDR3 protein. The table includes about 260,000 distinct CDR3 sequences, roughly 3.7% detected once. Sequencing used PBMCs, obtained 15 days after the yellow fever booster vaccination. Receptors originate from a man between 18 and 35 years old who received the YFV17D yellow fever vaccine.

This clonotype was counted many times. The rearrangement links TRBV7-2 to TRBJ1-2; D remains unclear. The CDR3 length is 15 residues. The ends were cut back, 5 bases at V and 4 bases at J, with 17 bases in the middle. CDR1 and CDR2 from the germline V gene are SGHTA and FQGNSA. The CDR3 spells CASSLVSSTGYGYTF. DNA of the CDR3: TGTGCCAGCAGCCTGGTGTCGTCCACGGGCTATGGCTACACCTTC.

This clonotype was found many times. This sequence joins TRBV3-1 and TRBJ2-1; D perhaps matches TRBD2 (7 bases). Germline V lookup: CDR1 LGHDT, CDR2 YNNKEL (reference sequence). This CDR3 region has 16 residues. V shed 3 bases and J shed 10 bases, with 22 bases lying between them. CDR3 amino acids: CASSQGGGARAKEQFF. In DNA form, the CDR3 reads TGTGCCAGCAGCCAGGGTGGGGGGGCCAGAGCTAAAGAGCAGTTCTTC.

This clonotype appeared many times. J is TRBJ2-4 and V is TRBV11-2, with 7 nucleotides matching TRBD2. The CDR3 length is 14 residues. Germline trimming cut 5 bases from V and 9 bases from J; bases unmatched to any gene: 10. The germline CDR1 and CDR2 sequences are SGHAT and FQNNGV. CDR3 loop: CASSPVNGEGIQYF. The CDR3 bases are TGTGCCAGCAGCCCCGTAAACGGGGAGGGCATTCAGTACTTC.

This clonotype was observed at least ten times. The chain combines TRBV5-4 with TRBJ2-1; D is unclear. The CDR3 runs 11 residues. CDR1 SGHNT and CDR2 YYREEE come from the germline V gene (reference sequence). Trimming removed 1 base from V and 6 bases from J, with 2 bases in between. The CDR3 is CASSLINEQFF. In DNA form, the CDR3 reads TGTGCCAGCAGCTTGATCAATGAGCAGTTCTTC.

This clonotype was observed at least ten times. The chain couples TRBV12-3 or TRBV12-4 to TRBJ1-2, with D maybe TRBD1 (5 bases). This CDR3 spans 14 amino acids. Trimming removed 6 bases at V and 11 bases at J, with 22 bases between. The CDR3 region has the DNA TGTGCCAGCAGCCGACAGACGGAGGGGATCGGGTACACCTTC. It yields the protein CASSRQTEGIGYTF.

This clonotype came up many times. The chain uses TRBV4-3 and TRBJ2-1; D gene ambiguous. V was clipped by 1 base and J by 4 bases, with 11 bases between them. Germline-derived CDR1 and CDR2 are LGHNA and YSLEER. The CDR3 extends over 15 amino acids. The CDR3 protein is CASSQGTAAYNEQFF. DNA of the CDR3: TGCGCCAGCAGCCAAGGGACGGCAGCATACAATGAGCAGTTCTTC.